Listed below are T cell receptor beta chains from one sample, sequenced in a study of blood T cells in healthy people across ages. MiXCR, run by TCRdb on the 5' RACE reads, gives a single entry per CDR3 protein. The sample contains hundreds of thousands of distinct CDR3 sequences, 58% of which appear only once. The sample consisted of blood. These receptors were taken from a man aged 55-75 years in good health. Both conserved end residues are part of each CDR3. A D gene is named only where the DNA matches it firmly. The size entry is marked missing in some rows and otherwise reads once, few, many or a size class.

size	V	D	J	DNA	CDR3
many	TRBV18	TRBD1	TRBJ1-2	TGTGCCAGCTCACCTGGACAGGGGGTTTACGGCTACACCTTC	CASSPGQGVYGYTF
NA	TRBV28	TRBD1	TRBJ1-4	TGTGCCAGCAGTTTATCAGGGGGGGACGAAAAACTGTTTTTT	CASSLSGGDEKLFF
NA	TRBV12-3/TRBV12-4	NA	TRBJ1-6	TGTGCCAGCAGGGCCGGGGGATATTCACCCCTCCACTTT	CASRAGGYSPLHF
few	TRBV5-6	NA	TRBJ1-2	TGTGCCAGCAGCTTGATGGCTCGTGGCTACACCTTC	CASSLMARGYTF
few	TRBV2	TRBD2	TRBJ2-7	TGTGCCAGCAGTCCGGGACTAGCGGAGTACGAGCAGTACTTC	CASSPGLAEYEQYF
NA	TRBV5-1	NA	TRBJ2-5	TGCGCCAGCAGCTTGGGGGAAGTTGGGAATGAGCAGTACTTC	CASSLGEVGNEQYF
few	TRBV5-1	TRBD1	TRBJ1-1	TGCGCCAGCAGCTTAGGCCCAGGGGGCGGAGATGAAGCTTTCTTT	CASSLGPGGGDEAFF
NA	TRBV6-1	TRBD2	TRBJ2-5	TGTGCCAGCAGGAGGACTAGCGGGGGGCAAGAGACCCAGTACTTC	CASRRTSGGQETQYF
many	TRBV20-1	NA	TRBJ2-3	TGCAGTGCTAGAGTTCAGGGCGCAGATACGCAGTATTTT	CSARVQGADTQYF
NA	TRBV6-6	NA	TRBJ1-1	TGTGCCAGCAGTTACGGTGGGGACACTGAAGCTTTCTTT	CASSYGGDTEAFF
NA	TRBV7-9	NA	TRBJ2-2	TGTGCCAGCAGCTCTGTAGGGCGTTACACCGGGGAGCTGTTTTTT	CASSSVGRYTGELFF
NA	TRBV19	NA	TRBJ1-2	TGTGCCAGTAGTGGGGTCAGGCTCGGATATGGCTACACCTTC	CASSGVRLGYGYTF
NA	TRBV7-6	TRBD1	TRBJ2-1	TGTGCCAGCAGCGTCCTACAGGGGGCCCCGCAGTTCTTC	CASSVLQGAPQFF
NA	TRBV7-2	TRBD1	TRBJ1-1	TGTGCCAGCAGCGTAGACGGGACAGGATTTGAAGCTTTCTTT	CASSVDGTGFEAFF
many	TRBV18	NA	TRBJ1-5	TGTGCCAGCTCACCAGAAGGATATCAGCCCCAGCATTTT	CASSPEGYQPQHF
NA	TRBV2	NA	TRBJ1-4	TGTGCCAGCAGTGGAGACGGGGGTGAAAAACTGTTTTTT	CASSGDGGEKLFF
NA	TRBV20-1	NA	TRBJ1-1	TGCAGTGCCCTGAGGACACAGAACACTGAAGCTTTCTTT	CSALRTQNTEAFF
NA	TRBV5-6	NA	TRBJ2-5	TGTGCCAGCAGCAAGTGGGAGACCCAGTACTTC	CASSKWETQYF
NA	TRBV28	NA	TRBJ1-1	TGTGCCCTCTCCCTCCCCGACAGAACGAACACTGAAGCTTTCTTT	CALSLPDRTNTEAFF
few	TRBV29-1	TRBD2	TRBJ2-1	TGCAGCGTTGAAAGAGCGGCGGGGGGGCACAATGAGCAGTTCTTC	CSVERAAGGHNEQFF
NA	TRBV11-2	TRBD2	TRBJ2-1	TGTGCCAGCAGCACCCGGGGGGGACTAGCGTCCAATGAGCAGTTCTTC	CASSTRGGLASNEQFF
NA	TRBV21-1	NA	TRBJ2-5	TGTGCCAGCAGCGGGTGCTTTAATGAGCAGTACTTC	CASSGCFNEQYF
NA	TRBV6-1	NA	TRBJ2-5	TGTGCCAGCAGTGTGGATGGGGGCTCGATCGCAGAGACCCAGTACTTC	CASSVDGGSIAETQYF
few	TRBV5-1	NA	TRBJ2-7	TGCGCCAGCAGCTCACAGGGAATCTACGAGCAGTACTTC	CASSSQGIYEQYF
NA	TRBV4-1	NA	TRBJ2-6	TGCGCCAGCAGCCAAGTTGGCTCTGTGGGGGCCAACGTCCTGACTTTC	CASSQVGSVGANVLTF
NA	TRBV7-9	NA	TRBJ1-2	TGTGCCAGCAGCCCCCCGGCAGGGATCAACTATGGCTACACCTTC	CASSPPAGINYGYTF
NA	TRBV20-1	NA	TRBJ2-6	TGCAGTGCTAGAGATATTAGGAAGGGAGGGGCCAACGTCCTGACTTTC	CSARDIRKGGANVLTF
NA	TRBV10-3	TRBD1	TRBJ1-2	TGTGCCATCAGTGCGACAGGGGGCGGGGGAGGCTACACCTTC	CAISATGGGGGYTF
NA	TRBV11-2	TRBD2	TRBJ2-7	TGTGCCAGCAGCTTAGGAACTAGCGGCACCTACGAGCAGTACTTC	CASSLGTSGTYEQYF
NA	TRBV20-1	NA	TRBJ1-4	TGCAGTGCTAGTCAGATAGTGGGTAATGAAAAACTGTTTTTT	CSASQIVGNEKLFF
NA	TRBV5-5	NA	TRBJ2-1	TGTGCCAGCAGCCCAAGGTTAGGCAACTCCTACAATGAGCAGTTCTTC	CASSPRLGNSYNEQFF
NA	TRBV7-2	NA	TRBJ2-3	TGTGCCAGCAGCCATCGGACAATTCCCACAGATACGCAGTATTTT	CASSHRTIPTDTQYF
NA	TRBV4-1	TRBD1	TRBJ1-2	TGCGCCAGCAGCCAAGCCGGGACAGCTTACTATGGCTACACCTTC	CASSQAGTAYYGYTF
NA	TRBV7-9	NA	TRBJ1-2	TGTGCCAGCAGCTCCCCTGTGGACGGCTACACCTTC	CASSSPVDGYTF
NA	TRBV4-2	TRBD1	TRBJ1-2	TGTGCCAGCAGCCCCAGGACAGGGGGGCACGATGGCTACACCTTC	CASSPRTGGHDGYTF
NA	TRBV3-1	NA	TRBJ2-7	TGTGCCAGCAGCTACAGGGATGGGGAGCAGTACTTC	CASSYRDGEQYF
few	TRBV27	TRBD1	TRBJ1-2	TGTGCCAGCAGTCCAACAGGGGGCGGTAACTATGGCTACACCTTC	CASSPTGGGNYGYTF
NA	TRBV7-2	TRBD1	TRBJ2-5	TGTGCCAGCAGCTCGACAGGGGGCGTGAAGACCCAGTACTTC	CASSSTGGVKTQYF
NA	TRBV20-1	NA	TRBJ1-6	TGCAGTGCTGGTAGGACGGACACGGGACCTTCACCCTTCCACTTT	CSAGRTDTGPSPFHF
few	TRBV4-1	TRBD2	TRBJ2-6	TGCGCCAGCAGCCAAGTGGGGGGGAGCTCTGGGGCCAACGTCCTGACTTTC	CASSQVGGSSGANVLTF
few	TRBV12-3/TRBV12-4	NA	TRBJ2-3	TGTGCCAGCACCCAAATCGGGGTCAGCACAGATACGCAGTATTTT	CASTQIGVSTDTQYF
NA	TRBV18	NA	TRBJ2-1	TGTGCCAGCTCACCCAGCCCCTCCTACAATGAGCAGTTCTTC	CASSPSPSYNEQFF